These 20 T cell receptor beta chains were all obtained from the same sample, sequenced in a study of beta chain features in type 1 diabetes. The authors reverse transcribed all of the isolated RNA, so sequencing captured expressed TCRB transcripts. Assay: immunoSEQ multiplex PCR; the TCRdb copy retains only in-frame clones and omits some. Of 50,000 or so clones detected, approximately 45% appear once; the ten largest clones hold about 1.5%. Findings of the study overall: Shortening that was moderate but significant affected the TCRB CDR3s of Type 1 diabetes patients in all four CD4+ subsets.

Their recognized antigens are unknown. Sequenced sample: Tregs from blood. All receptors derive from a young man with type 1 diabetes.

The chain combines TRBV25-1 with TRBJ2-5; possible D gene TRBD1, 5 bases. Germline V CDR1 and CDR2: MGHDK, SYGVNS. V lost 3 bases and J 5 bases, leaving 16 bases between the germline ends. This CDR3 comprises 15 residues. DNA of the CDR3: TGTGCCAGCAGTGACAGTGGTCAGGGTAGGGAGACCCAGTACTTC. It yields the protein CASSDSGQGRETQYF.

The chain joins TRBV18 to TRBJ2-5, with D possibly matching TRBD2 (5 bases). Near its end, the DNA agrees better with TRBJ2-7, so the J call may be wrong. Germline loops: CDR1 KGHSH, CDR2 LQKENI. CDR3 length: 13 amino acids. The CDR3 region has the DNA TGTGCCAGCTCACTCACTGAGGGCTACGAGCAGTACTTC. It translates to CASSLTEGYEQYF.

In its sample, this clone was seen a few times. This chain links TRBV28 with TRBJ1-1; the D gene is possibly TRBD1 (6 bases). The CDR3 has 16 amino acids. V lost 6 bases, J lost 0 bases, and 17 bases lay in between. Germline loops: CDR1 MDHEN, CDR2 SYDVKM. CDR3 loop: CASSQTSTGVNTEAFF. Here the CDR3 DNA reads TGTGCCAGCAGCCAAACTTCGACAGGCGTGAACACTGAAGCTTTCTTT.

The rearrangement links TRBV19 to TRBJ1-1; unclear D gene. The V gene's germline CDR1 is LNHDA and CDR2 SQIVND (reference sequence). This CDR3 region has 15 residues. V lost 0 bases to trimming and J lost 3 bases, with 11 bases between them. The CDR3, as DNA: TGTGCCAGTAGTATAGAGCTTTGGTCGGACACTGAAGCTTTCTTT. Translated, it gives CASSIELWSDTEAFF.

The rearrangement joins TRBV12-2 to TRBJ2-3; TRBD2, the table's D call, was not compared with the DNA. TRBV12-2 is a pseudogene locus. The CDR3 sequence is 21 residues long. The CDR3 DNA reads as TGTGCAAGTCGCTTTCTCCCACCGACTAGCGGGAGGATCGGGCGCACAGATACGCAGTATTTT. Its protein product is CASRFLPPTSGRIGRTDTQYF.

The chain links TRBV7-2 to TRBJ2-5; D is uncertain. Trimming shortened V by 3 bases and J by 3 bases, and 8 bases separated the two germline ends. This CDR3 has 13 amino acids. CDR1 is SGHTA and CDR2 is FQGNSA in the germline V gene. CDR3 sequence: CASSFGTEETQYF. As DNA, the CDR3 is TGTGCCAGCAGCTTCGGAACAGAAGAGACCCAGTACTTC. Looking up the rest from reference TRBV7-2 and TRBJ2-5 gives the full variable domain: GAGVSQSPSNKVTEKGKDVELRCDPISGHTALYWYRQSLGQGLEFLIYFQGNSAPDKSGLPSDRFSAERTGGSVSTLTIQRTQQEDSAVYLCASSFGTEETQYFGPGTRLLVL.

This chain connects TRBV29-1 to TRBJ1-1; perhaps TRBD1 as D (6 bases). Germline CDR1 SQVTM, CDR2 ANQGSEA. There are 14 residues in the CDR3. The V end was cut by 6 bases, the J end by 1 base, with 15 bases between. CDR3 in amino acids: CSVLQGLGNTEAFF. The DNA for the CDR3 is TGCAGCGTACTCCAGGGGTTAGGGAACACTGAAGCTTTCTTT.

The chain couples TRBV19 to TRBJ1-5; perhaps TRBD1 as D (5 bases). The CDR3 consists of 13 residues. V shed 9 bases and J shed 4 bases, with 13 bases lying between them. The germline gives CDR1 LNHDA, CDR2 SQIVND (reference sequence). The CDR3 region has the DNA TGTGCCAGCAAGTCAGGGTGGAATCAGCCCCAGCATTTT. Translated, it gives CASKSGWNQPQHF.

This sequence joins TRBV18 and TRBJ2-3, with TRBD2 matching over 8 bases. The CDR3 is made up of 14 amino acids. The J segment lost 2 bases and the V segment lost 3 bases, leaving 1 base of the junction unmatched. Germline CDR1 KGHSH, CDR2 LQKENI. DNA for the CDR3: TGTGCCAGCTCACCTAGCGGGGCCACAGATACGCAGTATTTT. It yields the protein CASSPSGATDTQYF.

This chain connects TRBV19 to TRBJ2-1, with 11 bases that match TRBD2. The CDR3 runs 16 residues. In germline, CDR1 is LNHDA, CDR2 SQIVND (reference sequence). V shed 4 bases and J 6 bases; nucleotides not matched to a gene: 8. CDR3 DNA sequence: TGTGCCAGTAGTACCCCACTAGCGGGAGTCGGCAATGAGCAGTTCTTC. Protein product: CASSTPLAGVGNEQFF.

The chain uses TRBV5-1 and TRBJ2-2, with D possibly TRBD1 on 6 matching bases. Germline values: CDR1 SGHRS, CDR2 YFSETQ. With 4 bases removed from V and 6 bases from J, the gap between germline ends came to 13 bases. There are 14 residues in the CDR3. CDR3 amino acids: CASSPTNRAGELFF. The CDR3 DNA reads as TGCGCCAGCAGCCCGACCAACAGGGCCGGGGAGCTGTTTTTT.

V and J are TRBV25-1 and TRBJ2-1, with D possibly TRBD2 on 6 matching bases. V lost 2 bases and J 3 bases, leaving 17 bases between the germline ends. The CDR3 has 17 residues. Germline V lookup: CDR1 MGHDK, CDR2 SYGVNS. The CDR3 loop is CASSEGGRSSVYNEQFF. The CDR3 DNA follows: TGTGCCAGCAGTGAAGGAGGGAGGTCGTCCGTCTACAATGAGCAGTTCTTC.

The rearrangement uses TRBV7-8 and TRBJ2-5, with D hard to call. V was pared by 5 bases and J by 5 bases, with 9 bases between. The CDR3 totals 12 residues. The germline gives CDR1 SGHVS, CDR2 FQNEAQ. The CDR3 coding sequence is TGTGCCAGCAGCCCCATCGGGGAGACCCAGTACTTC. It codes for CASSPIGETQYF.

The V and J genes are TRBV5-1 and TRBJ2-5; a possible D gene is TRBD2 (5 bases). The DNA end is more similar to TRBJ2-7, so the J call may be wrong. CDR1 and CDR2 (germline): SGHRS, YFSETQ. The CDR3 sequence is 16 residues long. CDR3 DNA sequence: TGCGCCAGCAGCTCCTCCACGGGAAGAAGCTCCTACGAGCAGTACTTC. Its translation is CASSSSTGRSSYEQYF.

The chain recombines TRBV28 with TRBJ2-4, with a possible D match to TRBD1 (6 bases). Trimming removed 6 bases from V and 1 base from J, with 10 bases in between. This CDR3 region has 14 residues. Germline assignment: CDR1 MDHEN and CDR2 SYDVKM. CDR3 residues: CASRTTGAKNIQYF. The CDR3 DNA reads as TGTGCCAGCAGGACTACAGGGGCCAAAAACATTCAGTACTTC.

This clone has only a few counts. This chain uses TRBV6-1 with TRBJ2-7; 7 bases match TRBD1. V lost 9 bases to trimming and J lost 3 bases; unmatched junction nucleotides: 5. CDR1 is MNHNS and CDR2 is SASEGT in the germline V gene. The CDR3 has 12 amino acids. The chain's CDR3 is CASQHRGYEQYF. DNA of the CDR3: TGTGCCAGTCAACACAGGGGCTACGAGCAGTACTTC.

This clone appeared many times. The CDR3 DNA sequence: TGCAGTGCTAGCACCTACTACGAGCAGTACTTC. Protein product: CSASTYYEQYF. This chain links TRBV20-1 with TRBJ2-7; D is unresolved. Germline V gene data show CDR1 as DFQATT and CDR2 as SNEGSKA (reference sequence). Trimming left V 3 bases short and J 3 bases short, with 6 bases between. This CDR3 has 11 residues.

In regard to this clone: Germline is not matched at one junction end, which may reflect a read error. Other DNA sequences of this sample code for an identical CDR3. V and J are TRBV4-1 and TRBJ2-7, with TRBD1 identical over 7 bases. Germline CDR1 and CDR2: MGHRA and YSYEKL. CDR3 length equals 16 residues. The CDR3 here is CASSQTGASRSGEQYF. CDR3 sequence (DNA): TGTGCCAGCAGCCAAACAGGGGCCTCACGTTCGGGCGAGCAGTACTTC.

DNA of the CDR3: TGTGCCAGCAGCTTAACGATAGCAGGGTCTGGAAACACCATATATTTT. It encodes CASSLTIAGSGNTIYF. J is TRBJ1-3 and V is TRBV11-2, with D possibly being TRBD1 (5 bases). The germline gives CDR1 SGHAT, CDR2 FQNNGV. CDR3 length: 16 amino acids. V was pared by 2 bases and J by 1 base, with 12 bases between.

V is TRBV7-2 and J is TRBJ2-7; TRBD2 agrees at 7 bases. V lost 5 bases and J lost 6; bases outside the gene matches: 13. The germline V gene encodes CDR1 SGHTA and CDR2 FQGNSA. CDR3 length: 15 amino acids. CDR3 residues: CASSIFGAGDREQYF. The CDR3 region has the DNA TGTGCCAGCAGCATCTTTGGGGCGGGAGATCGCGAGCAGTACTTC.